Detailed here is one TCR beta chain. CDR1 is ENHRY and CDR2 is SYGVKD in the germline V gene. This CDR3 is built from 15 residues. V shed 4 bases and J shed 2 bases, with 15 bases lying between them. The sample originates from a study of blood T cells in healthy people across ages. The second PCR ran roughly 6 to 11 cycles with a sample-barcoded 5' primer and J-beta primers. TCRdb reprocessed the 5' RACE reads with MiXCR, giving one entry per CDR3 protein. The profile shows some 1.7 million distinct CDR3 sequences, roughly 27% of them singletons. Source material: blood. The receptor was isolated from a young woman in good health. The chain employs TRBV10-3 and TRBJ2-7; unclear D gene. This chain's CDR3 is CAISGPGLLTYEQYF. CDR3 in DNA: TGTGCCATCAGTGGGCCGGGCCTATTAACCTACGAGCAGTACTTC.